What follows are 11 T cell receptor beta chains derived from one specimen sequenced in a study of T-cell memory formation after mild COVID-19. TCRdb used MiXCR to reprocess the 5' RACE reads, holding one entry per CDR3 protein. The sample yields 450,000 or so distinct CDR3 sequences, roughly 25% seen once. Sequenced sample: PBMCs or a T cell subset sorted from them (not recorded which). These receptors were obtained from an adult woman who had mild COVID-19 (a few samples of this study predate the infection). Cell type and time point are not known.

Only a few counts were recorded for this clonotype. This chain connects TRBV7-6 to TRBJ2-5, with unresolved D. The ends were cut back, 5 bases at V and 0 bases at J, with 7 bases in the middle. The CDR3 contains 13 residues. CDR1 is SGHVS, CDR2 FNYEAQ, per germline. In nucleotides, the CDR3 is TGTGCCAGCAGCCAAAGCAACCAAGAGACCCAGTACTTC. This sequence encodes CASSQSNQETQYF.

For the CDR3, the DNA is TGCAGCGTTGATTCTCAATTCTATGGCTACACCTTC. The encoded protein is CSVDSQFYGYTF. The chain couples TRBV29-1 to TRBJ1-2; D not certain. This CDR3 spans 12 amino acids. Between the trimmed V and J ends, which lost 3 bases and 4 bases, there was a span of 9 bases. In germline, CDR1 is SQVTM, CDR2 ANQGSEA. Drawing the rest from reference TRBV29-1 and TRBJ1-2, the complete variable domain is SAVISQKPSRDICQRGTSLTIQCQVDSQVTMMFWYRQQPGQSLTLIATANQGSEATYESGFVIDKFPISRPNLTFSTLTVSNMSPEDSSIYLCSVDSQFYGYTFGSGTRLTVV.

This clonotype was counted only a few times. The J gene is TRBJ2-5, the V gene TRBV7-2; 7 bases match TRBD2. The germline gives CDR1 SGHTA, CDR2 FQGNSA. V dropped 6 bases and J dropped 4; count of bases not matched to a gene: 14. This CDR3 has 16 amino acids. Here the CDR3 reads CASSLWGGRVGETQYF. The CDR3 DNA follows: TGTGCCAGCAGTCTCTGGGGCGGGAGAGTAGGAGAGACCCAGTACTTC.

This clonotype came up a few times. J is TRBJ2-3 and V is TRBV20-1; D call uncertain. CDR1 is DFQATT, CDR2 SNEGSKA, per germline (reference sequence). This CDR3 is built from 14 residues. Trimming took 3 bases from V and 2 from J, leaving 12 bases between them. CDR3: CSASPTPNTDTQYF. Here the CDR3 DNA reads TGCAGTGCTAGTCCGACTCCGAACACAGATACGCAGTATTTT.

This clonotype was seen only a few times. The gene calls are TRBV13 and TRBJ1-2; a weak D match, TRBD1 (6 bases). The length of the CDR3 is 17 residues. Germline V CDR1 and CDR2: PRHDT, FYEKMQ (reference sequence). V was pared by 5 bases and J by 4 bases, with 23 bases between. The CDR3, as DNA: TGTGCCAGCAGCGTAGTCCACGTGGGGGCCGATTCCTATGGCTACACCTTC. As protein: CASSVVHVGADSYGYTF.

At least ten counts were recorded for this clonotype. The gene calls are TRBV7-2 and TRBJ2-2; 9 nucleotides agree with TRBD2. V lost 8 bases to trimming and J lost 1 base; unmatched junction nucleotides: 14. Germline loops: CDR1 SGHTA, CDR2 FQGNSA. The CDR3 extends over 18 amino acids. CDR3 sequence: CASPAGLAGSGNTGELFF. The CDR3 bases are TGTGCCAGCCCCGCGGGGCTAGCGGGATCGGGGAACACCGGGGAGCTGTTTTTT.

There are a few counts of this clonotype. The CDR3 nucleotides read TGTGCCATCGGGGGGTCAGCGAACACTGAAGCTTTCTTT. Translation gives CAIGGSANTEAFF. The chain recombines TRBV10-3 with TRBJ1-1, with a possible D match to TRBD1 (5 bases). The V gene's germline CDR1 is ENHRY and CDR2 SYGVKD. The length of the CDR3 is 13 residues. Trimming shortened V by 8 bases and J by 1 base, and 11 bases separated the two germline ends.

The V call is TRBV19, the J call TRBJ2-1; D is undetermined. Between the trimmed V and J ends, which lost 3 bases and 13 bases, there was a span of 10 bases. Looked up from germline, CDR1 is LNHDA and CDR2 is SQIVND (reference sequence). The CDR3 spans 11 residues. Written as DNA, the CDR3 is TGTGCCAGTAGTATGGGTCTCGTCCAGTTCTTC. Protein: CASSMGLVQFF. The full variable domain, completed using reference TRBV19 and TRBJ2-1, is DGGITQSPKYLFRKEGQNVTLSCEQNLNHDAMYWYRQDPGQGLRLIYYSQIVNDFQKGDIAEGYSVSREKKESFPLTVTSAQKNPTAFYLCASSMGLVQFFGPGTRLTVL.

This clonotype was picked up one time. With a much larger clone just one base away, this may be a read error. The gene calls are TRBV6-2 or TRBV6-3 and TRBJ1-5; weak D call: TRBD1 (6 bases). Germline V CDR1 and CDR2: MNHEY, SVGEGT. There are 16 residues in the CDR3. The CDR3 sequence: CGSSYSPGVRSQPQHF. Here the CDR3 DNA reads TGTGGCAGCAGTTACTCTCCAGGGGTCCGAAGTCAGCCCCAGCATTTT.

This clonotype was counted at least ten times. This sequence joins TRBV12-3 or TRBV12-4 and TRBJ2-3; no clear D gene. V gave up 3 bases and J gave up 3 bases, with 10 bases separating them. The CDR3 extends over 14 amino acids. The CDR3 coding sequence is TGTGCCAGCAGTTTTGACCGTCGGACAGATACGCAGTATTTT. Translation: CASSFDRRTDTQYF.

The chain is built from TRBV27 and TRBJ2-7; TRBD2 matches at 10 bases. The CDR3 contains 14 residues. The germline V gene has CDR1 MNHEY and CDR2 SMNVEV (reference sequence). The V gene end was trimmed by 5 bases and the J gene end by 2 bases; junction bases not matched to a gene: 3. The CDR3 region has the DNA TGTGCCAGCAGTCGAGCGGGAGGGCCCTACGAGCAGTACTTC. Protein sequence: CASSRAGGPYEQYF.